Detailed here is one TCR beta chain. No antigen is known for it. Base qualities were left out, and no much larger clone turns up one base away. The germline V gene yields SQVTM for CDR1 and ANQGSEA for CDR2. The CDR3 has 14 amino acids, counting the end cysteine and phenylalanine. Only the CDR3 region is kept as DNA, spanning 42 bases read in frame from base 1. Ends trimmed: V by 7 bases, J by 1 base; bases unmatched to a gene: 5. The source of the sample is a study of early T cells in non-severe SARS-CoV-2 infection listed by TCRdb under 2021. About the study as a whole: TCR sequencing used bulk RNA from unsorted whole blood, so alpha and beta chains could not be paired. Study-wide conclusions, independent of this receptor: Matching against VDJdb was skewed toward anti-spike CD8 responses, likely underestimated virus-specific expansions, and missed private and CD4 specificities.

This was a case-control study nested in a cohort of healthcare workers in London, UK, who had nasopharyngeal swab PCR tests and blood samples taken every week. Between 23 and 31 March 2020, the week of the UK lockdown, healthcare workers were enrolled and then followed up weekly for as long as 16 weeks. Libraries were built with 5' RACE. This sample was sequenced with a NextSeq 500. The TCR library protocol attached unique molecular identifiers to individual cDNA molecules to correct for sequencing error and PCR bias. Both TCR alpha and beta chains were sequenced, and tight co-correlation was observed between alpha and beta sequence abundances in each sample. Concerning the study's data processing: V gene, J gene and CDR3 annotation of TCR sequences was performed with Decombinator V4. Expanded TCRs were defined as changing significantly between any two time points under a Poisson model with p below 0.0001. Abundances of TCRs were expressed as counts per million after normalisation to the total number of TCRs sequenced in each sample. TRAV1-2 paired with TRAJ12, TRAJ20 or TRAJ33 defined MAIT TCRs, while TRAV10 paired with TRAJ18 defined iNKT TCRs. A search of VDJdb, accessed on 1 November 2021, was run for TCRs annotated to CMV, EBV and SARS-CoV-2, with TCRs annotated for multiple antigens excluded. TCRdb passed the public sequencing reads through fastp at Q25 and MiXCR, retaining productive beta sequences. Rows matching on CDR3 protein sequence are summarized as one entry with the most common DNA and genes. These V and J calls rely on TCRdb rather than the paper's analysis. This sample lists 55,000 to 65,000 distinct CDR3 sequences; 10% were detected once. The top ten clones comprise under 7.5% of the sample.

This TCR derives from an adult who was a healthcare worker with PCR-confirmed SARS-CoV-2 infection or an uninfected control (not recorded which). Sample: whole blood. This chain is built from TRBV29-1 and TRBJ2-1; 9 bases in between match TRBD2. The DNA is as follows: TGCAGCGCCCTAGCGGGAATATCCTACAATGAGCAGTTCTTC. Its translation reads: CSALAGISYNEQFF.